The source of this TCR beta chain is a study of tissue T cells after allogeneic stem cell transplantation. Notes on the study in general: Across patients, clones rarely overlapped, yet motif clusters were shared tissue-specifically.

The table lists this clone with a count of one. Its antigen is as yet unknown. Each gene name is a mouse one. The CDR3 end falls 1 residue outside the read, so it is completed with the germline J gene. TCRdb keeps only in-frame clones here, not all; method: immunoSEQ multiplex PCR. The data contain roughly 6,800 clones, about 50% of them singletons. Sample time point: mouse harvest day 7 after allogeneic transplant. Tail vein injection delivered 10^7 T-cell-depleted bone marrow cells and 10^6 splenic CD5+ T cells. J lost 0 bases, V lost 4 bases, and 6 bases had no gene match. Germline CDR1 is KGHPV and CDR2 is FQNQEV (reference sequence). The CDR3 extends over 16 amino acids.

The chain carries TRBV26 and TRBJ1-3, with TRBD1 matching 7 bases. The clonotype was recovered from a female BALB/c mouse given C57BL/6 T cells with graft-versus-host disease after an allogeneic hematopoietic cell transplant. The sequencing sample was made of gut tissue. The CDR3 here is CASSPHRGASGNTLYF. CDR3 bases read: TGTGCCAGCAGTCCTCACAGGGGCGCTTCTGGAAATACGCTCTAT. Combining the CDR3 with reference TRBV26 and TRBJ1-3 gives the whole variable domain NSKVIQTPRYLVKGQGQKAKMRCIPEKGHPVVFWYQQNKNNEFKFLINFQNQEVLQQIDMTEKRFSAECPSNSPCSLEIQSSEAGDSALYLCASSPHRGASGNTLYFGEGSRLIVV.